Sequencing of this T cell receptor (beta chain) was carried out in a study of blood T cells in healthy people across ages. Looking at the study overall: About one barcoded beta molecule per two T cells came from capture by template switching. General study results and limits: The CMV status of each donor remained undetermined, and this could have confounded shifts in expanded clonotypes.

Turning to this clonotype: No antigen is known for it.

The use of a sample-barcoded 5' primer and a J-beta primer mix characterized a second PCR of roughly 6 to 11 cycles. TCRdb re-called the 5' RACE reads with MiXCR, one entry per CDR3 protein. The table includes around 1,500,000 distinct CDR3 sequences, around 42% detected once. Germline CDR1 and CDR2: SGHRS and YFSETQ. CDR3 size: 15 residues. The receptor was isolated from a woman under 30 in good health. This chain uses TRBV5-1 with TRBJ2-5, with 8 bases matching TRBD1. TRBJ2-7 explains the end of the DNA better; the J call may be wrong. What was sequenced was blood. This chain's CDR3 is CASSLGRQGFYEQYF. CDR3 coding DNA: TGCGCCAGCAGCTTGGGGCGACAGGGGTTCTACGAGCAGTACTTC.